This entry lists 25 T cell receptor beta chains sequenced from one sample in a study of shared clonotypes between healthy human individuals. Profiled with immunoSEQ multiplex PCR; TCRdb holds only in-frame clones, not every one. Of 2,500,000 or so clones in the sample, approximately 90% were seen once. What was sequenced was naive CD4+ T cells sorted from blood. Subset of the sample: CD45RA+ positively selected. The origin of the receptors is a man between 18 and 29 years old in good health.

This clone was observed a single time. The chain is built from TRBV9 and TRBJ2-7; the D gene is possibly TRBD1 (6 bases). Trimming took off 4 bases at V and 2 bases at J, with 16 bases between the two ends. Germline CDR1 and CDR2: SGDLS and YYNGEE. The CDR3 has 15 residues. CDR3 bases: TGTGCCAGCAGCCCGCAGAGGGGGTTGGCCTACGAGCAGTACTTC. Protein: CASSPQRGLAYEQYF.

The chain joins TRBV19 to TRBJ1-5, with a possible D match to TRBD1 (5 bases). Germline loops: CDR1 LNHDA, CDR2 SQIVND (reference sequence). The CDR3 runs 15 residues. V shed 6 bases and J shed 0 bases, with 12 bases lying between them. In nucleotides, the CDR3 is TGTGCCAGTAGAACCTTCGGGGGTAGCAATCAGCCCCAGCATTTT. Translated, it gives CASRTFGGSNQPQHF.

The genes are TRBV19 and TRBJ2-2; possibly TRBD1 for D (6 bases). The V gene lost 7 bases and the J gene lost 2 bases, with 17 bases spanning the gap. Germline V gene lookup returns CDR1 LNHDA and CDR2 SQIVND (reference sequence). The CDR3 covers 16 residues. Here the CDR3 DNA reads TGTGCCAGTACTAGGGCCGGGACACATAACACCGGGGAGCTGTTTTTT. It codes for CASTRAGTHNTGELFF.

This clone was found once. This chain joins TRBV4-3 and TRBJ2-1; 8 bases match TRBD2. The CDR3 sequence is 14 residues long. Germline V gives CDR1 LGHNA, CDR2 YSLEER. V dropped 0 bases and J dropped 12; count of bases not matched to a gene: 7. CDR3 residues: CASSQERTSMAQFF. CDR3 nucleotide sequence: TGCGCCAGCAGCCAAGAAAGGACTAGCATGGCGCAGTTCTTC.

The CDR3 DNA reads TGTGCCAGCCGGCCGACAGGGGCGACCTACAATGAGCAGTTCTTC. As protein: CASRPTGATYNEQFF. The J gene is TRBJ2-1, the V gene TRBV2; 8 nucleotides agree with TRBD1. The CDR3 runs to 15 residues. V was clipped by 8 bases and J by 2 bases; unmatched bases: 8. From germline, CDR1 is SNHLY and CDR2 FYNNEI.

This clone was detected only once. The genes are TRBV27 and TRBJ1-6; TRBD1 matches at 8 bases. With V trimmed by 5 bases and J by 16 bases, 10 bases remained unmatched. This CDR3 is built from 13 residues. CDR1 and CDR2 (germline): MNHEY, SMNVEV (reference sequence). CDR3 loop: CASSKRQGPPLHF. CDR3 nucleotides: TGTGCCAGCAGTAAGAGACAGGGGCCCCCGCTCCACTTT.

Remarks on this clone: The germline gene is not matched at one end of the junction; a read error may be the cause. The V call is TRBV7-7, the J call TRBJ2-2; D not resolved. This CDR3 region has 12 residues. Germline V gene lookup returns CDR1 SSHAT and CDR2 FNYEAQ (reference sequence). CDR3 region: CASSFYTGELFF. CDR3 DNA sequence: TGTGCTAGCAGCTTTTACACCGGGGAGCTGTTTTTT. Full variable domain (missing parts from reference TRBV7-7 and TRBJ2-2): GAGVSQSPRYKVTKRGQDVTLRCDPISSHATLYWYQQALGQGPEFLTYFNYEAQPDKSGLPSDRFSAERPEGSISTLTIQRTEQRDSAMYRCASSFYTGELFFGEGSRLTVL.

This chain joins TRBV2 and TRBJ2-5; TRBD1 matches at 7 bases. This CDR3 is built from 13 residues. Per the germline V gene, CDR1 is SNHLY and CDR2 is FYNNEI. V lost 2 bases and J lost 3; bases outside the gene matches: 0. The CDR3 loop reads CASSEQGEETQYF. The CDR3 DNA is TGTGCCAGCAGTGAACAGGGGGAAGAGACCCAGTACTTC.

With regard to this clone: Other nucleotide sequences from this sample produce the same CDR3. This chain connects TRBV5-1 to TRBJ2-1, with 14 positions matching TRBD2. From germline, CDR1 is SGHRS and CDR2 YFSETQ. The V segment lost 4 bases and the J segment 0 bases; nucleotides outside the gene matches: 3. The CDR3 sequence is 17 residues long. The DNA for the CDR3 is TGCGCCAGCAGCCCCGGGACTAGCGGGAGCTCCTACAATGAGCAGTTCTTC. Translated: CASSPGTSGSSYNEQFF.

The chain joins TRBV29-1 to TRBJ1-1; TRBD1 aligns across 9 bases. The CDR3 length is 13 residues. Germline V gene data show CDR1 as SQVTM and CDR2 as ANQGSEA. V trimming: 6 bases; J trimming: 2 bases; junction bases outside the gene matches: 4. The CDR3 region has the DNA TGCAGCGTGACGGACAGGGGCAACACTGAAGCTTTCTTT. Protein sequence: CSVTDRGNTEAFF. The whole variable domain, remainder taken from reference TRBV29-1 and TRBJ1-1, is SAVISQKPSRDICQRGTSLTIQCQVDSQVTMMFWYRQQPGQSLTLIATANQGSEATYESGFVIDKFPISRPNLTFSTLTVSNMSPEDSSIYLCSVTDRGNTEAFFGQGTRLTVV.

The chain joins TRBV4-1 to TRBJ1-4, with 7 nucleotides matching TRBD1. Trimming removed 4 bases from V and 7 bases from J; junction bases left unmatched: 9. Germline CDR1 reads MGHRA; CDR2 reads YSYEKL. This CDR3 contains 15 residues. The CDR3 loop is CASSRQGPWSEKLFF. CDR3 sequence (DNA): TGCGCCAGCAGCCGACAGGGCCCCTGGAGTGAAAAACTGTTTTTT.

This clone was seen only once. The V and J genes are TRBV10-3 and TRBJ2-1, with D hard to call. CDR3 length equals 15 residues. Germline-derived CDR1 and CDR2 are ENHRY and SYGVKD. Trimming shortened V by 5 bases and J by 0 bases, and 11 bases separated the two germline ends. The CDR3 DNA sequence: TGTGCCATCAGTACCCCTGCGAGCTCCTACAATGAGCAGTTCTTC. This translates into CAISTPASSYNEQFF.

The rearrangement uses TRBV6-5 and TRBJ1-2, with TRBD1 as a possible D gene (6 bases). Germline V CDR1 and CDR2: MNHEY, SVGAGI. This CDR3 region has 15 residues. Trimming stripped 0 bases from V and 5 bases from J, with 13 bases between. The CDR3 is CASSYSMAGAYGYTF. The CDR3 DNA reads TGTGCCAGCAGTTACTCGATGGCAGGGGCGTATGGCTACACCTTC.

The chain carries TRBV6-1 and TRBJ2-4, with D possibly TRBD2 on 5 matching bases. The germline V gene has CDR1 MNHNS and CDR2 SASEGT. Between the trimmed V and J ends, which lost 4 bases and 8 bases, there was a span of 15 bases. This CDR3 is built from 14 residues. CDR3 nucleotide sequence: TGTGCCAGCAGTGTAGGAGGTCAGTCAGACATTCAGTACTTC. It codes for CASSVGGQSDIQYF.

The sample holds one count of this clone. The CDR3 here is CASSARNRDRISKPDTNQPQHF. The CDR3 DNA reads TGTGCCAGCAGCGCGAGAAACCGGGACAGGATCTCCAAGCCAGACACCAATCAGCCCCAGCATTTT. V and J are TRBV9 and TRBJ1-5; TRBD1 agrees at 8 bases. V dropped 3 bases and J dropped 3; count of bases not matched to a gene: 26. This CDR3 is built from 22 residues. From germline, CDR1 is SGDLS and CDR2 YYNGEE.

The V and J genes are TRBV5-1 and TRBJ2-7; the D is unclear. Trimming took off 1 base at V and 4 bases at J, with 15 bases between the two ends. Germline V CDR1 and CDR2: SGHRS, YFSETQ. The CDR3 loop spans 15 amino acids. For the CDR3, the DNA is TGCGCCAGCAGCTTGTCGGGCCTACAAGGGTACGAGCAGTACTTC. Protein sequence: CASSLSGLQGYEQYF. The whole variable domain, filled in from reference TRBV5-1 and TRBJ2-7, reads KAGVTQTPRYLIKTRGQQVTLSCSPISGHRSVSWYQQTPGQGLQFLFEYFSETQRNKGNFPGRFSGRQFSNSRSEMNVSTLELGDSALYLCASSLSGLQGYEQYFGPGTRLTVT.

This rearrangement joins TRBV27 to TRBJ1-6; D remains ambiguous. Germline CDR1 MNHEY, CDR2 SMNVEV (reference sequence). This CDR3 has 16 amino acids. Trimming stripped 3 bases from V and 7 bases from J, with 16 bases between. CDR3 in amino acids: CASSFKRLPLNSPLHF. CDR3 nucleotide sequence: TGTGCCAGCAGTTTTAAGAGGCTTCCATTAAATTCACCCCTCCACTTT.

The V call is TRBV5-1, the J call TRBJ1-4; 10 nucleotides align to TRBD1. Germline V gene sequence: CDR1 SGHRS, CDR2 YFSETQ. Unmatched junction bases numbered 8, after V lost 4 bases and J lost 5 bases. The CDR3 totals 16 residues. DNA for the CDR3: TGCGCCAGCAGCCTTGGGGGACAGGGGAGAAATGAAAAACTGTTTTTT. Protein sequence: CASSLGGQGRNEKLFF.

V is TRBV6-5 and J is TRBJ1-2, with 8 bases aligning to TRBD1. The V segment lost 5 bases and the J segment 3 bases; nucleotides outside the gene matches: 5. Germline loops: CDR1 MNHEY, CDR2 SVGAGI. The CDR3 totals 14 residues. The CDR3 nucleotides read TGTGCCAGCAGTAACGACAGGGGCGACTATGGCTACACCTTC. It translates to CASSNDRGDYGYTF.

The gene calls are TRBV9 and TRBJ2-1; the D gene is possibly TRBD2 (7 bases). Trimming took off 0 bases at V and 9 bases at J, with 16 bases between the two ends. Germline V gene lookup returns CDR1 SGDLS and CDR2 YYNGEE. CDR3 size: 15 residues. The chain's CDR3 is CASSVATGGQSEQFF. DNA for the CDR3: TGTGCCAGCAGCGTAGCTACGGGGGGACAATCTGAGCAGTTCTTC.

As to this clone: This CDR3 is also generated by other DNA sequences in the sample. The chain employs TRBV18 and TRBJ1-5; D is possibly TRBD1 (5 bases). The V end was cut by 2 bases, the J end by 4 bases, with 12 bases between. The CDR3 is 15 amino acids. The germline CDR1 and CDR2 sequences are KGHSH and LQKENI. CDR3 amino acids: CASSPTGQGNQPQHF. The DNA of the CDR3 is TGTGCCAGCTCACCAACGGGGCAAGGTAATCAGCCCCAGCATTTT.

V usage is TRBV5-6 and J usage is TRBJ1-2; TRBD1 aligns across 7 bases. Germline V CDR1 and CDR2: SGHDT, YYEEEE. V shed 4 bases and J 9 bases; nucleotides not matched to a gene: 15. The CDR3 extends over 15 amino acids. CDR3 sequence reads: CASSPRDRALGSYTF. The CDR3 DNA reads TGTGCCAGCAGCCCTCGGGACAGAGCTCTAGGGAGCTACACCTTC.

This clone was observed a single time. For the CDR3, the DNA is TGCGCCAGCAGCTGGCGACACAACACAGATACGCAGTATTTT. Translating it yields CASSWRHNTDTQYF. V is TRBV5-1 and J is TRBJ2-3, with no clear D. The length of the CDR3 is 14 residues. CDR1 and CDR2 (germline): SGHRS, YFSETQ. Trimming took 3 bases from V and 2 from J, leaving 10 bases between them.

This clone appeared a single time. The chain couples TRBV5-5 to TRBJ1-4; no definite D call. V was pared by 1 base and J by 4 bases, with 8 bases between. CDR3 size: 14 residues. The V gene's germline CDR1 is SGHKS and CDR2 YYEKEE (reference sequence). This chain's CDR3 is CASSLQVGNEKLFF. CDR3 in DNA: TGTGCCAGCAGCTTGCAGGTCGGTAATGAAAAACTGTTTTTT.

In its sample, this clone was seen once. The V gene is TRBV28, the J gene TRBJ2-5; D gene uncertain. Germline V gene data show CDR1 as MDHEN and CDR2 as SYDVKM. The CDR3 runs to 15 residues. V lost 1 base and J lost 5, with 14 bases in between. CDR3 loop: CASSLLQPTGETQYF. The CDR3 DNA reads TGTGCCAGCAGTTTATTGCAGCCAACCGGGGAGACCCAGTACTTC.